This TCR beta chain was captured in a study of monozygotic twins with inflammatory bowel disease. Germline V gene sequence: CDR1 MNHEY, CDR2 SVGEGT. The length of the CDR3 is 18 residues. TCRalpha and TCRbeta cDNA was put through two nested PCRs of approximately 17 and 9 cycles. TCRdb reprocessed the 5' RACE reads and keeps a single row for each CDR3 protein, giving no DNA. Its listing shows 150,000 to 200,000 distinct CDR3 sequences. Turning to this clonotype: The antigen remains undetermined.

Study observations and caveats: IBD patients share fewer clonotypes with other people than healthy twins do, especially with disease activity. Findings did not support one strong IBD-associated signal or clonotype.

The source material was blood. The chain joins TRBV6-2 or TRBV6-3 to TRBJ2-1; TCRdb lists TRBD2, though no DNA is available to test this call. This clonotype was sampled from a human donor with ulcerative colitis or Crohn's disease, or a healthy co-twin of an affected twin (not recorded which). The CDR3 is CASSSGLAGPSSYNEQFF.